The TCR beta chain under discussion was sequenced for a study of cytomegalovirus exposure and HLA in healthy donors. Points from the study as a whole: Excluded were some V segments that proved indistinguishable, including TRBV6-2 and TRBV6-3.

The V end was cut by 1 base, the J end by 4 bases, with 10 bases between. The CDR3 length is 14 residues. Germline CDR1 SGHAT, CDR2 FQNNGV. With 60 Vbeta and 13 Jbeta primers, the PCR was carried out. Using immunoSEQ multiplex PCR, the repertoire was profiled, and TCRdb retains in-frame clones only, with some absent. The sample comprises roughly 120,000 clones, around 79% of which are singletons, and less than 4.5% rests with the top ten. Remarks on this clone: Its target is unknown.

Sequences were obtained from PBMCs. This clonotype was sampled from a woman in her thirties or forties in good health and CMV-seronegative. This rearrangement joins TRBV11-2 to TRBJ1-2; D gene uncertain. The CDR3 DNA sequence: TGTGCCAGCAGCTTAGTGGCGGGAGTCTATGGCTACACCTTC. Translating it yields CASSLVAGVYGYTF.